The 10 T cell receptor beta chains below all came from one sample that was sequenced in a study of cytomegalovirus exposure and HLA in healthy donors. Primers for the PCR totalled 60 Vbeta and 13 Jbeta. TCRdb's table, derived via immunoSEQ multiplex PCR, lists solely in-frame clones and lacks some. The sample lists 300,000 or so clones, about four fifths occurring once. Material: PBMCs. These receptor sequences come from a woman aged 40 to 50 in good health and CMV-seropositive.

This clone has just a few counts. This rearrangement joins TRBV19 to TRBJ2-2, with TRBD2 identical over 10 bases. J lost 8 bases, V lost 4 bases, and 7 bases had no gene match. Germline-derived CDR1 and CDR2 are LNHDA and SQIVND (reference sequence). The CDR3 runs to 15 residues. The CDR3 sequence: CASSNLAGDRGELFF. In DNA form, the CDR3 reads TGTGCCAGTAGTAACCTAGCGGGAGATCGTGGGGAGCTGTTTTTT.

This clone turned up a few times. The chain's CDR3 is CASSANAGQGAEQYF. Here the CDR3 DNA reads TGTGCCAGCAGCGCTAACGCGGGACAGGGGGCCGAGCAGTACTTC. This sequence joins TRBV7-9 and TRBJ2-7, with 12 bases fitting TRBD1. The length of the CDR3 is 15 residues. V shed 5 bases and J 6 bases; nucleotides not matched to a gene: 8. Germline V gene lookup returns CDR1 SEHNR and CDR2 FQNEAQ (reference sequence).

As for this clone: This same CDR3 is encoded by further DNA sequences in the sample. The rearrangement uses TRBV6-6 and TRBJ1-4; TRBD1 is a possible D gene (5 bases). Trimming stripped 2 bases from V and 0 bases from J, with 10 bases between. Germline assignment: CDR1 MNHNY and CDR2 SVGAGI (reference sequence). CDR3 length equals 16 residues. The CDR3 DNA reads as TGTGCCAGCAGTTACCCAACAGGTGCAACTAATGAAAAACTGTTTTTT. Translation: CASSYPTGATNEKLFF.

The rearrangement uses TRBV7-3 and TRBJ2-2, with 9 bases matching TRBD2. Germline V CDR1 and CDR2: SGHTA, FQGTGA. This CDR3 region has 13 residues. The V segment lost 4 bases and the J segment 8 bases; nucleotides outside the gene matches: 2. In DNA form, the CDR3 reads TGTGCCAGCAGCTCAGCGGGAGGAGGGGAGCTGTTTTTT. Its protein product is CASSSAGGGELFF.

This clone was observed a single time. DNA of the CDR3: TGTGCCAGCAGCGGACAGGGTTCTTCCCAAGAGACCCAGTACTTC. This codes for CASSGQGSSQETQYF. The chain uses TRBV2 and TRBJ2-5; 8 bases line up with TRBD1. The J segment lost 1 base and the V segment lost 6 bases, leaving 7 bases of the junction unmatched. Germline V gene data show CDR1 as SNHLY and CDR2 as FYNNEI. CDR3 size: 15 residues.

The sample holds one count of this clone. V and J are TRBV30 and TRBJ2-7, with TRBD2 identical over 9 bases. Per the germline V gene, CDR1 is GTSNPN and CDR2 is SVGIG (reference sequence). V shed 4 bases and J 6 bases; nucleotides not matched to a gene: 16. The CDR3 runs 16 residues. DNA of the CDR3: TGTGCCTGGAAGACCCCGGGACTAGCCTTGGGGCGCGAGCAGTACTTC. The encoded protein is CAWKTPGLALGREQYF.

The DNA for the CDR3 is TGTGCCAGCAGCCCAGCGTGGATCAGCGAGCAGTACTTC. Its translation: CASSPAWISEQYF. This rearrangement joins TRBV5-4 to TRBJ2-7; D remains unclear. V was clipped by 4 bases and J by 6 bases, with 14 bases between them. The germline V gene encodes CDR1 SGHNT and CDR2 YYREEE (reference sequence). CDR3 length: 13 amino acids. Filled out from reference TRBV5-4 and TRBJ2-7, the complete variable domain reads ETGVTQSPTHLIKTRGQQVTLRCSSQSGHNTVSWYQQALGQGPQFIFQYYREEENGRGNFPPRFSGLQFPNYSSELNVNALELDDSALYLCASSPAWISEQYFGPGTRLTVT.

V gene TRBV5-1 combines with J gene TRBJ1-1; the D gene is possibly TRBD1 (6 bases). Trimming stripped 1 base from V and 1 base from J, with 17 bases between. CDR1 is SGHRS and CDR2 is YFSETQ in the germline V gene. The CDR3 has 17 amino acids. CDR3 sequence reads: CASSLREGGTPNTEAFF. Here the CDR3 DNA reads TGCGCCAGCAGCTTGAGGGAGGGGGGGACACCGAACACTGAAGCTTTCTTT.

In the case of this clone: One end of the junction is discordant with germline, which a read error may explain. The CDR3 sequence is CTSSQEVGRRGDEQYF. CDR3 nucleotides: TGCACCAGCAGCCAAGAAGTAGGCCGAAGAGGAGACGAGCAGTACTTC. The chain joins TRBV4-3 to TRBJ2-7; D is ambiguous. The germline CDR1 and CDR2 sequences are LGHNA and YSLEER. This CDR3 spans 16 amino acids.

V is TRBV6-5 and J is TRBJ1-6; D may be TRBD1 (5 bases). Germline loops: CDR1 MNHEY, CDR2 SVGAGI. V was cut by 2 bases and J by 6 bases, with 11 bases left in between. The CDR3 contains 15 residues. The CDR3 DNA reads as TGTGCCAGCAGTTACAAGGAGGGGCTTAATTCACCCCTCCACTTT. This gives the protein CASSYKEGLNSPLHF.